One and the same sample provided the 9 T cell receptor beta chains below, sequenced in a study of blood T cell repertoires in COVID-19. Sequenced by immunoSEQ multiplex PCR; TCRdb stores in-frame clones only, minus some. The data show under 300,000 clones, with approximately 83% seen just once and roughly 1.9% held by the top ten. Source material: peripheral blood. These receptors were taken from a man aged 25-45 years who had recovered from COVID-19.

The CDR3 sequence is CAIRGDSHNEKLFF. The CDR3 DNA reads as TGTGCCATCAGGGGGGACAGCCATAATGAAAAACTGTTTTTT. The V and J genes are TRBV10-3 and TRBJ1-4; 7 positions agree with TRBD1. Germline-derived CDR1 and CDR2 are ENHRY and SYGVKD. The CDR3 consists of 14 residues. After removal of 6 bases from V and 4 bases from J, the junction contained 5 bases not matched to a gene.

This clone came up once. The chain is built from TRBV6-1 and TRBJ1-5; D is unclear. The CDR3 covers 15 residues. V gave up 2 bases and J gave up 1 base, with 9 bases separating them. Germline V gene lookup returns CDR1 MNHNS and CDR2 SASEGT. The CDR3 DNA sequence: TGTGCCAGCAGTGAACAGAGGATGAGCAATCAGCCCCAGCATTTT. It translates to CASSEQRMSNQPQHF.

The chain is built from TRBV5-1 and TRBJ2-3; TRBD1 might be the D (6 bases). The CDR3 consists of 15 residues. The germline V gene encodes CDR1 SGHRS and CDR2 YFSETQ. V was shortened by 0 bases and J by 3 bases, with 11 bases between the two germline ends. CDR3 sequence (DNA): TGCGCCAGCAGCTTGGTGGGACACCAAACAGATACGCAGTATTTT. This encodes CASSLVGHQTDTQYF.

The V and J genes are TRBV5-1 and TRBJ2-5; TRBD2 might be the D (5 bases). The CDR3 spans 14 residues. CDR1 is SGHRS, CDR2 YFSETQ, per germline. V lost 1 base, J lost 2 bases, and 9 bases lay in between. Here the CDR3 DNA reads TGCGCCAGCAGCTTGATGGACTCACAAGAGACCCAGTACTTC. This sequence encodes CASSLMDSQETQYF.

This clone was counted once. The rearrangement uses TRBV5-1 and TRBJ2-2, with unresolved D. The CDR3 totals 16 residues. The germline gives CDR1 SGHRS, CDR2 YFSETQ. Trimming removed 2 bases from V and 0 bases from J, with 11 bases in between. CDR3 region: CASSFGHPSNTGELFF. Written as DNA, the CDR3 is TGCGCCAGCAGCTTTGGGCATCCCTCGAACACCGGGGAGCTGTTTTTT. The full variable domain, with the rest looked up from reference TRBV5-1 and TRBJ2-2, is KAGVTQTPRYLIKTRGQQVTLSCSPISGHRSVSWYQQTPGQGLQFLFEYFSETQRNKGNFPGRFSGRQFSNSRSEMNVSTLELGDSALYLCASSFGHPSNTGELFFGEGSRLTVL.

The V gene is TRBV10-3, the J gene TRBJ1-5; the D is unclear. Trimming left V 3 bases short and J 7 bases short, with 10 bases between. Germline CDR1 reads ENHRY; CDR2 reads SYGVKD. The CDR3 covers 13 residues. CDR3 amino acids: CAISDVGGQPQHF. In nucleotides, the CDR3 is TGTGCCATCAGTGACGTGGGCGGGCAGCCCCAGCATTTT.

The J gene is TRBJ2-1, the V gene TRBV6-5; no definite D call. This CDR3 has 14 residues. V gave up 3 bases and J gave up 6 bases, with 12 bases separating them. CDR1 is MNHEY and CDR2 is SVGAGI in the germline V gene. The DNA for the CDR3 is TGTGCCAGCAGTTATAATGCGGTACCCAATGAGCAGTTCTTC. Protein product: CASSYNAVPNEQFF.

The genes are TRBV6-1 and TRBJ1-4; D is possibly TRBD1 (5 bases). Trimming left V 1 base short and J 8 bases short, with 20 bases between. The CDR3 is made up of 17 amino acids. Germline-derived CDR1 and CDR2 are MNHNS and SASEGT. The CDR3 bases are TGTGCCAGCAGTGAAGATCTCTGGGAATGGGGCAGCGAAAAACTGTTTTTT. It yields the protein CASSEDLWEWGSEKLFF.

This clone showed up just once. This sequence joins TRBV5-8 and TRBJ2-3, with D possibly being TRBD1 (6 bases). Germline V gene data show CDR1 as SGHTS and CDR2 as YDEGEE. The CDR3 extends over 16 amino acids. Trimming took 1 base from V and 2 from J, leaving 14 bases between them. DNA of the CDR3: TGTGCCAGCAGCTTGTTCAAAGGGACATTCACAGATACGCAGTATTTT. It is translated as CASSLFKGTFTDTQYF.